Listed here are 18 T cell receptor beta chains from one sample, sequenced in a study of T cells after yellow fever vaccination (dated by TCRdb to the late 2010s). The library was built by means of 5' RACE. Data came from an Illumina HiSeq 2500. TCRdb itself trimmed the public reads at Q25 with fastp, ran MiXCR and retained productive beta chains. Rows are combined by CDR3 protein, so each entry shows the most common genes and DNA. A total of approximately 24,000 distinct CDR3 sequences appear in this sample, 4.5% to 5.5% of them only once. The ten largest clones represent 10% to 15% of the sample. The treatment or condition label corresponds to: live attenuated yellow fever vaccine strain. The material was PBMCs, either bulk or a sorted T-cell subset (CD4+, CD8+, memory, or dextramer-sorted; not recorded which), obtained 15 days after the yellow fever booster vaccination. The receptors were gathered from a man younger than 45 who received the YFV17D yellow fever vaccine.

This chain connects TRBV20-1 to TRBJ2-3; 9 bases fit TRBD2. Trimming cost V 0 bases and J 2 bases; bases outside gene matches: 9. This CDR3 spans 17 amino acids. Per the germline V gene, CDR1 is DFQATT and CDR2 is SNEGSKA (reference sequence). CDR3 sequence (DNA): TGCAGTGCTAGAGATGTAGGGTCTAGCGGGGACACAGATACGCAGTATTTT. It yields the protein CSARDVGSSGDTDTQYF.

This clonotype was observed many times. V usage is TRBV6-5 and J usage is TRBJ2-1; D not certain. CDR3 length: 17 residues. With 0 bases removed from V and 2 bases from J, the gap between germline ends came to 14 bases. CDR1 and CDR2 (germline): MNHEY, SVGAGI. The CDR3 loop reads CASSYSMGRSPYNEQFF. In nucleotides, the CDR3 is TGTGCCAGCAGTTACTCGATGGGCCGTAGCCCCTACAATGAGCAGTTCTTC.

This clonotype showed up many times. This chain joins TRBV6-2 or TRBV6-3 and TRBJ2-7, with D possibly called TRBD1 or TRBD2 (5 bases each). The CDR3 spans 14 residues. With 7 bases removed from V and 3 bases from J, the gap between germline ends came to 16 bases. Germline V CDR1 and CDR2: MNHEY, SVGEGT. The CDR3 spells CASILGWGNYEQYF. The CDR3 nucleotides are TGTGCCAGCATCCTGGGATGGGGGAACTACGAGCAGTACTTC.

This clonotype was observed at least ten times. The V and J genes are TRBV5-1 and TRBJ2-7; 15 bases are shared with TRBD2. The CDR3 extends over 16 amino acids. Trimming at V came to 4 bases and at J to 4 bases, leaving 6 bases not matched to a gene. In germline, CDR1 is SGHRS, CDR2 YFSETQ. CDR3 loop: CASSLRTSGRGYEQYF. As DNA, the CDR3 is TGCGCCAGCAGCCTACGGACTAGCGGGAGGGGGTACGAGCAGTACTTC.

This clonotype was picked up many times. The V and J genes are TRBV30 and TRBJ2-1; D possibly corresponds to TRBD2 (5 bases). V lost 2 bases and J lost 6, with 17 bases in between. There are 15 residues in the CDR3. Germline CDR1 reads GTSNPN; CDR2 reads SVGIG (reference sequence). CDR3 residues: CAWSPRGYMGNEQFF. CDR3 nucleotides: TGTGCCTGGAGTCCTCGAGGGTATATGGGCAATGAGCAGTTCTTC.

This clonotype was observed many times. This chain joins TRBV5-1 and TRBJ2-5, with unresolved D. The V end lost 4 bases, the J end lost 5 bases, and 9 bases lay between the germline ends. CDR3 size: 12 residues. Germline CDR1 SGHRS, CDR2 YFSETQ. CDR3 DNA: TGCGCCAGCAGCGCCCTAGGGGAGACCCAGTACTTC. This translates into CASSALGETQYF.

Many counts were recorded for this clonotype. The V gene is TRBV11-3, the J gene TRBJ2-3; D is unresolved. Germline V lookup: CDR1 SGHNT, CDR2 YENEEA. The CDR3 consists of 12 residues. V shed 1 base and J shed 5 bases, with 4 bases lying between them. This CDR3 reads CASSLVGDTQYF. DNA of the CDR3: TGTGCCAGCAGCTTAGTAGGAGATACGCAGTATTTT.

This clonotype has a count of ten or more. This chain joins TRBV6-2 or TRBV6-3 and TRBJ2-1, with 7 nucleotides matching TRBD2. CDR3 length: 16 amino acids. Trimming at V came to 2 bases and at J to 7 bases, leaving 11 bases not matched to a gene. Germline CDR1 and CDR2: MNHEY and SVGEGT. The CDR3 DNA follows: TGTGCCAGCAGTTACACGGTAGCGGGTTCACGGAATGAGCAGTTCTTC. This sequence encodes CASSYTVAGSRNEQFF.

This clonotype was seen ten or more times. The chain has TRBV20-1 and TRBJ2-1; 7 positions match TRBD2. CDR1 DFQATT and CDR2 SNEGSKA come from the germline V gene (reference sequence). V gave up 8 bases and J gave up 4 bases; unmatched junction bases: 14. The CDR3 is made up of 15 amino acids. The DNA for the CDR3 is TGCAGTTCCCCGGGGAGACTCGGGGGGTACAATGAGCAGTTCTTC. It translates to CSSPGRLGGYNEQFF.

Points on this clonotype: This could be a read error, since a much larger clone is one nucleotide away. The conserved closing phenylalanine or tryptophan is absent in this CDR3, likely reflecting a read error. V gene TRBV29-1 combines with J gene TRBJ1-1, with TRBD1 as a possible D gene (5 bases). Between the trimmed V and J ends, which lost 6 bases and 4 bases, there was a span of 9 bases. Germline lookup yields CDR1 SQVTM and CDR2 ANQGSEA. This CDR3 is 11 amino acids long. The CDR3 DNA reads as TGCAGCGTGGGTAGGGGCACTGAAGCTTTCCTT. Protein sequence: CSVGRGTEAFL.

In regard to this clonotype: A much bigger clone sits one base away, suggesting this may be a read error. The chain employs TRBV3-1 and TRBJ2-7; possible D gene TRBD1, 5 bases. Trimming removed 7 bases at V and 3 bases at J, with 10 bases between. Germline V CDR1 and CDR2: LGHDT, YNNKEL (reference sequence). The CDR3 is 12 amino acids. CDR3 DNA: TGTGCCAGCACCCAGGGAATCTACGAGCAGTACTTC. Amino acid sequence: CASTQGIYEQYF.

This clonotype was detected ten times or more. The rearrangement links TRBV7-8 to TRBJ1-5; TRBD1 agrees at 10 bases. The germline CDR1 and CDR2 sequences are SGHVS and FQNEAQ. This CDR3 contains 14 residues. J gave up 4 bases and V 3 bases, and 0 bases lay outside the gene matches. The CDR3 is CASSLDRGNQPQHF. As DNA, the CDR3 is TGTGCCAGCAGCTTGGACAGGGGGAATCAGCCCCAGCATTTT.

This clonotype has at least ten counts. The rearrangement joins TRBV6-5 to TRBJ2-1, with D unresolved. The CDR3 spans 13 residues. Per germline, CDR1 MNHEY and CDR2 SVGAGI. Trimming cost V 4 bases and J 7 bases, with 11 bases left between them. CDR3 residues: CASSFPGRNEQFF. The CDR3 coding sequence is TGTGCCAGCAGTTTCCCGGGTAGGAATGAGCAGTTCTTC.

This clonotype was observed many times. The genes are TRBV7-2 and TRBJ2-7, with D possibly called TRBD1 or TRBD2 (5 bases each). Trimming shortened V by 6 bases and J by 5 bases, and 14 bases separated the two germline ends. This CDR3 has 13 amino acids. CDR1 is SGHTA, CDR2 FQGNSA, per germline. This CDR3 is CASSPVRGHEQYF. CDR3 DNA: TGTGCCAGCAGTCCTGTACGGGGCCACGAGCAGTACTTC.

This clonotype has a handful of counts. This chain connects TRBV20-1 to TRBJ1-2; D possibly corresponds to TRBD1 (5 bases). The CDR3 consists of 13 residues. CDR1 is DFQATT and CDR2 is SNEGSKA in the germline V gene (reference sequence). V was cut by 1 base and J by 1 base, with 7 bases left in between. The CDR3 protein is CSARAGVNYGYTF. Written as DNA, the CDR3 is TGCAGTGCTAGAGCGGGGGTTAACTATGGCTACACCTTC.

This clonotype was seen many times. V and J are TRBV5-5 and TRBJ2-1, with unresolved D. The CDR3 runs to 11 residues. V shed 2 bases and J shed 6 bases, with 3 bases lying between them. Germline V lookup: CDR1 SGHKS, CDR2 YYEKEE (reference sequence). The CDR3 coding sequence is TGTGCCAGCAGCTTTCGCAATGAGCAGTTCTTC. The encoded protein is CASSFRNEQFF.

This clonotype was detected ten times or more. The chain has TRBV5-1 and TRBJ2-5; 13 positions match TRBD2. CDR1 and CDR2 from the germline V gene are SGHRS and YFSETQ. Unmatched junction bases numbered 9, after V lost 2 bases and J lost 5 bases. This CDR3 comprises 17 residues. The CDR3 bases are TGCGCCAGCAGCTTCGGACTAGCGGGAGTGAGAGGGGAGACCCAGTACTTC. Translated, it gives CASSFGLAGVRGETQYF.

This clonotype was counted many times. The V call is TRBV29-1, the J call TRBJ1-1; D unclear. This CDR3 is built from 17 residues. Trimming shortened V by 5 bases and J by 4 bases, and 26 bases separated the two germline ends. Germline V gene data show CDR1 as SQVTM and CDR2 as ANQGSEA. CDR3 protein: CSVNPPGRALSGTEAFF. The CDR3 DNA follows: TGCAGCGTTAATCCTCCCGGCCGGGCCCTAAGTGGCACTGAAGCTTTCTTT. Drawing the rest from reference TRBV29-1 and TRBJ1-1, the complete variable domain is SAVISQKPSRDICQRGTSLTIQCQVDSQVTMMFWYRQQPGQSLTLIATANQGSEATYESGFVIDKFPISRPNLTFSTLTVSNMSPEDSSIYLCSVNPPGRALSGTEAFFGQGTRLTVV.